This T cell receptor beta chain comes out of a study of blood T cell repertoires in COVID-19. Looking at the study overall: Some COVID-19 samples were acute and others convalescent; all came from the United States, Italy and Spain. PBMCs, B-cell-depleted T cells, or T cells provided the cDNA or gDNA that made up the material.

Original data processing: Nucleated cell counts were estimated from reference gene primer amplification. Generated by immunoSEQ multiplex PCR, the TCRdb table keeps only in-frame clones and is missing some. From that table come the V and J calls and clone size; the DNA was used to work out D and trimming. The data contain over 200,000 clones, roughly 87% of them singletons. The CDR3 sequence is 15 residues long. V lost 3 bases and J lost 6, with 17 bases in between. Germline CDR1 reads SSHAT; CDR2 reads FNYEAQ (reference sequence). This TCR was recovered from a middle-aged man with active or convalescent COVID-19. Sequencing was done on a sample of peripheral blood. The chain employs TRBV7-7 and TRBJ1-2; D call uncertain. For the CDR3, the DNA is TGTGCCAGCAGCTTGGGGATGAGGGAGGAGGATGGCTACACCTTC. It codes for CASSLGMREEDGYTF.